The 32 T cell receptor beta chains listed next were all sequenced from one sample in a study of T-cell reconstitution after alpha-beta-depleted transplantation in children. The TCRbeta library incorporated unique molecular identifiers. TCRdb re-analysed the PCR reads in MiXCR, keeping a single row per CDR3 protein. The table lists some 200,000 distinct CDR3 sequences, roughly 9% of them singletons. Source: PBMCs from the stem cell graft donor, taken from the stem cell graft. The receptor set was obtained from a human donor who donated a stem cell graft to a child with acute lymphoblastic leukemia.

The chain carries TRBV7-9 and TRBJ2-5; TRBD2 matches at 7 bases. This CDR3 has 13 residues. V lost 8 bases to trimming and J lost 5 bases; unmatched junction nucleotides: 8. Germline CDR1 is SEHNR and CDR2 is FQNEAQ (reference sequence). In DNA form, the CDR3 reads TGTGCCAGCCAGGACCCGGGGGGTGAGACCCAGTACTTC. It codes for CASQDPGGETQYF.

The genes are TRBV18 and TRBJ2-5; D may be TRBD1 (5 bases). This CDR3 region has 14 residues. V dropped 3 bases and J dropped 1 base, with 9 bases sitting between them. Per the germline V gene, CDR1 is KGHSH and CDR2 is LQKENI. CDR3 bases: TGTGCCAGCTCACCCCCCAGGGCCCAAGAGACCCAGTACTTC. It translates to CASSPPRAQETQYF. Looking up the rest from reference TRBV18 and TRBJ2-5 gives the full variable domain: NAGVMQNPRHLVRRRGQEARLRCSPMKGHSHVYWYRQLPEEGLKFMVYLQKENIIDESGMPKERFSAEFPKEGPSILRIQQVVRGDSAAYFCASSPPRAQETQYFGPGTRLLVL.

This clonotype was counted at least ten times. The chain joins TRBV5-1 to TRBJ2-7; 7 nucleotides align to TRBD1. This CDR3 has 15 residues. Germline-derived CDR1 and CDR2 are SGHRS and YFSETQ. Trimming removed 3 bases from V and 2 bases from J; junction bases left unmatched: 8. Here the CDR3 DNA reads TGCGCCAGCAGCTCGTCCGGAGACAGGGCCTACGAGCAGTACTTC. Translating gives CASSSSGDRAYEQYF.

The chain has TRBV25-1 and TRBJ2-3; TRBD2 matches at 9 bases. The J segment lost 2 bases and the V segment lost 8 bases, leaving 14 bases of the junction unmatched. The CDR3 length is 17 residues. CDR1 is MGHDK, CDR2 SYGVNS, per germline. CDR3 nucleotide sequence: TGTGCCAGCTCCGTGTGGGCTAGCGGGGCCTCCACAGATACGCAGTATTTT. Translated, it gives CASSVWASGASTDTQYF.

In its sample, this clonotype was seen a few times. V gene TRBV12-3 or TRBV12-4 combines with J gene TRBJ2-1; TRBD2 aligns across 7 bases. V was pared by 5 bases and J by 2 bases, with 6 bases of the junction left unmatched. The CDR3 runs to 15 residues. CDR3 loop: CASSPSGPTYNEQFF. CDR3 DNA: TGTGCCAGCAGTCCTAGCGGTCCCACCTACAATGAGCAGTTCTTC.

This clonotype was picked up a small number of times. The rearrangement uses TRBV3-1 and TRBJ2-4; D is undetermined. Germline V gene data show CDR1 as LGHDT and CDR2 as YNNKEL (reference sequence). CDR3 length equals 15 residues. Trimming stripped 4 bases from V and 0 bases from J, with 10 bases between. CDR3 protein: CASSRYGGAKNIQYF. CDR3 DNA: TGTGCCAGCAGCCGATACGGCGGAGCCAAAAACATTCAGTACTTC.

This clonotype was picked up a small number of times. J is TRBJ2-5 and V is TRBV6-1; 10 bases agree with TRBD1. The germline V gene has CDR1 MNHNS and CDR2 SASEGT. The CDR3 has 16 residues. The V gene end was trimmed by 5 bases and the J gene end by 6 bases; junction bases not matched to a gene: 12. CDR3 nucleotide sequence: TGTGCCAGCAGTCGAGGGGATCCGGGACAGGGGAAGACCCAGTACTTC. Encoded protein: CASSRGDPGQGKTQYF.

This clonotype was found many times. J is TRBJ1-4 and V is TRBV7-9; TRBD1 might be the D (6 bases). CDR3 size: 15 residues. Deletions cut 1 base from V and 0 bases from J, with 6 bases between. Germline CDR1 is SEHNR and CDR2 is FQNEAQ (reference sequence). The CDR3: CASSLGTATNEKLFF. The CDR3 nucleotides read TGTGCCAGCAGCTTAGGGACAGCAACTAATGAAAAACTGTTTTTT. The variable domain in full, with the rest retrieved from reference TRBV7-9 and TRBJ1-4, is DTGVSQNPRHKITKRGQNVTFRCDPISEHNRLYWYRQTLGQGPEFLTYFQNEAQLEKSRLLSDRFSAERPKGSFSTLEIQRTEQGDSAMYLCASSLGTATNEKLFFGSGTQLSVL.

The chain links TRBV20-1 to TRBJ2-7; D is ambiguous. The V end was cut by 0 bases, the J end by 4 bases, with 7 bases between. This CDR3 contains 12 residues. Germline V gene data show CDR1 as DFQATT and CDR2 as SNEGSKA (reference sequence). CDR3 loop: CSARDARYEQYF. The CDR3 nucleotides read TGCAGTGCTAGAGATGCCCGATACGAGCAGTACTTC.

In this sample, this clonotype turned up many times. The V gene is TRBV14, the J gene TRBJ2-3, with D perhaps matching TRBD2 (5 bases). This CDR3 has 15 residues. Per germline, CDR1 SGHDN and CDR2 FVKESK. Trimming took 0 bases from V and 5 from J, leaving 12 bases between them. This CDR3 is CASSQDITRVDTQYF. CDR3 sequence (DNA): TGTGCCAGCAGCCAAGATATCACGAGGGTAGATACGCAGTATTTT.

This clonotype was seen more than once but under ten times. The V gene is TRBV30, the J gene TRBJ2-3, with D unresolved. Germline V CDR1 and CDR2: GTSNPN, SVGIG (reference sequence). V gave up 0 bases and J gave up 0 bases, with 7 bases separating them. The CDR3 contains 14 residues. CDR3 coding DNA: TGTGCCTGGAGTGTTGGATTGAGCACAGATACGCAGTATTTT. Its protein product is CAWSVGLSTDTQYF.

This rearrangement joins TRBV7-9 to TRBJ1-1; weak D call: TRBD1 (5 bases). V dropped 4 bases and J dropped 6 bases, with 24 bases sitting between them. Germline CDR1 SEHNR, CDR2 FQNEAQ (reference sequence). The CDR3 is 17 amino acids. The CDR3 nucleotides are TGTGCCAGCAGCTACGGTCAGGGCTTAGGACTATCCGCTGAAGCTTTCTTT. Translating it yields CASSYGQGLGLSAEAFF.

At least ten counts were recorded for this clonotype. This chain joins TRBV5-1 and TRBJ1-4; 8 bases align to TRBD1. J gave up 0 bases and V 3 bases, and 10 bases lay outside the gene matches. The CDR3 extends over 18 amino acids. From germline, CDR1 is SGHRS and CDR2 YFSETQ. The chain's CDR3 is CASSSAPGQGATNEKLFF. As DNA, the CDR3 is TGCGCCAGCAGCTCTGCCCCTGGACAGGGCGCAACTAATGAAAAACTGTTTTTT.

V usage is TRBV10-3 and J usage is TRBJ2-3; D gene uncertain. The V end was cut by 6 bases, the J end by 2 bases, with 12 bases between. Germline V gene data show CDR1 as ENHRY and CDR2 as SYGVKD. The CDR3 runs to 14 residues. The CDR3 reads CAIRPGTDTDTQYF. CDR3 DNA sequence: TGTGCCATCAGACCCGGTACGGACACAGATACGCAGTATTTT.

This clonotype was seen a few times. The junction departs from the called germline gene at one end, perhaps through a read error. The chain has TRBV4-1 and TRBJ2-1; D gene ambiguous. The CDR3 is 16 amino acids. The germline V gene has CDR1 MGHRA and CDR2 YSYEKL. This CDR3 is CASTQEDLYSYNEQFF. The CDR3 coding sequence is TGCGCCAGCACCCAAGAAGACCTCTACTCCTACAATGAGCAGTTCTTC.

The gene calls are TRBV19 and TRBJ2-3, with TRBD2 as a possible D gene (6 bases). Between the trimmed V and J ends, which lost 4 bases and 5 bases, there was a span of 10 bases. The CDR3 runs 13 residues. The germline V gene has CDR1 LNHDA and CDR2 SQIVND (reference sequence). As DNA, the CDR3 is TGTGCCAGTAGTAGAGGGGAGGTAGATACGCAGTATTTT. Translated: CASSRGEVDTQYF.

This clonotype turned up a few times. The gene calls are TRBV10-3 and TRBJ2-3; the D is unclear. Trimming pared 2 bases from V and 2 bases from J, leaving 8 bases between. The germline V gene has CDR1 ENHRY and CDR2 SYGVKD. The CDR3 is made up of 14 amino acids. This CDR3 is CAISERQDTDTQYF. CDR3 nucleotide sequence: TGTGCCATCAGTGAGCGGCAGGACACAGATACGCAGTATTTT.

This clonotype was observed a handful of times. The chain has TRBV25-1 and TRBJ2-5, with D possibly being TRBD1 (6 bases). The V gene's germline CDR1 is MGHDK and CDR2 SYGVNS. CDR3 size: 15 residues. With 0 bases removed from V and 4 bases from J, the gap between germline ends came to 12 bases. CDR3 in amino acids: CASSEYHRVRETQYF. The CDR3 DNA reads TGTGCCAGCAGTGAATATCACAGGGTTAGAGAGACCCAGTACTTC.

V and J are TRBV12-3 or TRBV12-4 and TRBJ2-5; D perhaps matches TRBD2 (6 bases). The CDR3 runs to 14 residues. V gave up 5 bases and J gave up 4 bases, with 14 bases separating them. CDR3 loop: CASSPPGVAETQYF. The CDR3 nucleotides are TGTGCCAGCAGTCCTCCGGGGGTAGCAGAGACCCAGTACTTC.

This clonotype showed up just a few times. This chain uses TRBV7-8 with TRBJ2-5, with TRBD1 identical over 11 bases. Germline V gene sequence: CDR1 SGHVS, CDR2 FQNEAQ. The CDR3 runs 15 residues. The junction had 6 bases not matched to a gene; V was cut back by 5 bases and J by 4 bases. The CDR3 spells CASSPPGTGGETQYF. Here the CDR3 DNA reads TGTGCCAGCAGCCCCCCGGGGACAGGGGGAGAGACCCAGTACTTC. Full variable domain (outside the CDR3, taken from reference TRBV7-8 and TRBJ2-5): GAGVSQSPRYKVAKRGQDVALRCDPISGHVSLFWYQQALGQGPEFLTYFQNEAQLDKSGLPSDRFFAERPEGSVSTLKIQRTQQEDSAVYLCASSPPGTGGETQYFGPGTRLLVL.

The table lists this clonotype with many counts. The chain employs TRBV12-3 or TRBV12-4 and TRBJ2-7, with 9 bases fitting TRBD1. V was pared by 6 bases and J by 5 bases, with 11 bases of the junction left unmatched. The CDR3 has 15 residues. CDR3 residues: CASSLPGQGLHEQYF. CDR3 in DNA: TGTGCCAGCAGCCTCCCGGGACAGGGTCTACACGAGCAGTACTTC.

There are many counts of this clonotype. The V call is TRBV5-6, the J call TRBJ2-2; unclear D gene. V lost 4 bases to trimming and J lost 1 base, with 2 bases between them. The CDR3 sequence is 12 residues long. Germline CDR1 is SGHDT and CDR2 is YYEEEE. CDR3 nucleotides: TGTGCCAGCAGCCTGAACACCGGGGAGCTGTTTTTT. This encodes CASSLNTGELFF.

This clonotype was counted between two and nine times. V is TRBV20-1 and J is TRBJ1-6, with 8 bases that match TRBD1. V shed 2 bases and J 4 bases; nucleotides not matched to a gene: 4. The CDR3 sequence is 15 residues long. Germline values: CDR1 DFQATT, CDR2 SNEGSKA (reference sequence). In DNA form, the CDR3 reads TGCAGTGCTAGATCAGGGGGCAATTATAATTCACCCCTCCACTTT. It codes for CSARSGGNYNSPLHF.

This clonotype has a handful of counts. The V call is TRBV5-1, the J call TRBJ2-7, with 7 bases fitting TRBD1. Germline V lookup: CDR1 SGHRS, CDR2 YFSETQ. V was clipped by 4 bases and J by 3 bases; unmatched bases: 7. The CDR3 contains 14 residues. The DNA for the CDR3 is TGCGCCAGCAGCGATGACAGGGCCCTCTACGAGCAGTACTTC. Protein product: CASSDDRALYEQYF.

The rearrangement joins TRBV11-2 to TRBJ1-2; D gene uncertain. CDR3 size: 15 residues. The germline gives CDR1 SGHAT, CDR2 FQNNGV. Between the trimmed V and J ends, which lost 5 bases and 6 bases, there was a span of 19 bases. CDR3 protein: CASSPWNSGPNGYTF. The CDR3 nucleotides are TGTGCCAGCAGCCCGTGGAATTCAGGACCCAATGGCTACACCTTC.

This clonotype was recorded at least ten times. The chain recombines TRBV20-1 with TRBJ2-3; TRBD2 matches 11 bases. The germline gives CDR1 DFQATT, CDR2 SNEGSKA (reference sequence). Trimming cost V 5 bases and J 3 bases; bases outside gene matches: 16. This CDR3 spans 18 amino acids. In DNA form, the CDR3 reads TGCAGTGCTCCGGCTAGCGGGGGGCCGGGTTTTCCAACAGATACGCAGTATTTT. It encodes CSAPASGGPGFPTDTQYF.

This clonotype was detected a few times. CDR3 coding DNA: TGCGCCAGCAGCTTGGACTCCGGGTACTCCACGCAGTATTTT. Translated, it gives CASSLDSGYSTQYF. The rearrangement uses TRBV5-1 and TRBJ2-3, with D unresolved. The CDR3 sequence is 14 residues long. Trimming removed 0 bases from V and 9 bases from J, with 14 bases in between. Germline assignment: CDR1 SGHRS and CDR2 YFSETQ.

CDR3 sequence: CASSRRTGDAFF. As DNA, the CDR3 is TGTGCCAGCAGCCGTCGGACAGGGGACGCTTTCTTT. This rearrangement joins TRBV5-8 to TRBJ1-1, with 9 bases aligning to TRBD1. Unmatched junction bases numbered 6, after V lost 4 bases and J lost 11 bases. The germline V gene has CDR1 SGHTS and CDR2 YDEGEE. CDR3 length: 12 residues. The whole variable domain, filled in from reference TRBV5-8 and TRBJ1-1, reads EAGVTQSPTHLIKTRGQQATLRCSPISGHTSVYWYQQALGLGLQFLLWYDEGEERNRGNFPPRFSGRQFPNYSSELNVNALELEDSALYLCASSRRTGDAFFGQGTRLTVV.

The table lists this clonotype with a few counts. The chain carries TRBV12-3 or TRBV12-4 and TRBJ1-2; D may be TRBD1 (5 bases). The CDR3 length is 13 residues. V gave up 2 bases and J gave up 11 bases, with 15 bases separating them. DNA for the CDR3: TGTGCCAGCAGTTTATGGGACCCACCGGGTTACACCTTC. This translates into CASSLWDPPGYTF.

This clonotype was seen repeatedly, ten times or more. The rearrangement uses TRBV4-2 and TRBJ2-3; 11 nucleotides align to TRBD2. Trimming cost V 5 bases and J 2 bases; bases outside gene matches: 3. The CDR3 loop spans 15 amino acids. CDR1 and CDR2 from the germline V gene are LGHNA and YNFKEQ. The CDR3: CASSDSGGATDTQYF. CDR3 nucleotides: TGTGCCAGCAGCGATAGCGGGGGGGCCACAGATACGCAGTATTTT.

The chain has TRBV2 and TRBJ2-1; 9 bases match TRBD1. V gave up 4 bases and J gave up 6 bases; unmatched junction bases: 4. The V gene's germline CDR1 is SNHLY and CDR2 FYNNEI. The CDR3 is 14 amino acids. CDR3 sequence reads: CASSGQGGSNEQFF. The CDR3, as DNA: TGTGCCAGCAGTGGACAGGGGGGAAGCAATGAGCAGTTCTTC.

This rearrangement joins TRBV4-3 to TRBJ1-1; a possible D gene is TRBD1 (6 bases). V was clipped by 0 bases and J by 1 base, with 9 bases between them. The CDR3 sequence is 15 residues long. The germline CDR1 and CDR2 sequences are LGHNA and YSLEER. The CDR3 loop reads CASSQDNRANTEAFF. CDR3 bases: TGCGCCAGCAGCCAAGATAACAGGGCGAACACTGAAGCTTTCTTT.